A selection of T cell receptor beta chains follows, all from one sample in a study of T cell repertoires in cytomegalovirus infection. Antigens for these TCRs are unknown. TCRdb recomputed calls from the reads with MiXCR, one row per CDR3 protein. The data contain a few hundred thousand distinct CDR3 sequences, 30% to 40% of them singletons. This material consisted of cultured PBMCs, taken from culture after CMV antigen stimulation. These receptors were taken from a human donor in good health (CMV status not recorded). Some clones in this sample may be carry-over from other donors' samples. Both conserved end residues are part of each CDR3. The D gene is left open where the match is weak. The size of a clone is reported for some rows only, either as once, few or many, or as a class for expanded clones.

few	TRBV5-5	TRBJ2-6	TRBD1	CASSLVAGGPGANVLTF	TGTGCCAGCAGCTTGGTGGCAGGGGGACCTGGGGCCAACGTCCTGACTTTC
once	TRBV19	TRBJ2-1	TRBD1	CASSIGTGNSYNEQFF	TGTGCCAGTAGTATAGGGACAGGGAACTCCTACAATGAGCAGTTCTTC
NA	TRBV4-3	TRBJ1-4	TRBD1	CASSPDTGTGDMINEKLFF	TGCGCCAGCAGCCCAGACACCGGGACAGGGGATATGATCAATGAAAAACTGTTTTTT
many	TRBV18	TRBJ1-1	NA	CASSPLNTEAFF	TGTGCCAGCAGCCCGTTAAACACTGAAGCTTTCTTT
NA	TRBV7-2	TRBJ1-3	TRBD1	CASSGQGRDTIYF	TGTGCCAGCAGCGGACAGGGTCGAGACACCATATATTTT
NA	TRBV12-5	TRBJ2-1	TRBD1	CASGLGQGTPNEQFF	TGTGCTAGTGGTTTGGGACAGGGCACTCCAAATGAGCAGTTCTTC
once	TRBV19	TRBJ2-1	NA	CASSPLGGKEQFF	TGTGCCAGTAGTCCTTTAGGTGGTAAGGAGCAGTTCTTC
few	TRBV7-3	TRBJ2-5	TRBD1	CASSYGTVGEETQYF	TGTGCCAGCAGTTATGGGACAGTGGGCGAAGAGACCCAGTACTTC
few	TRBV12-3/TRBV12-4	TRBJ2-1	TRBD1	CASSFDRGFSVDEQFF	TGTGCCAGCAGTTTTGACAGGGGGTTTTCCGTAGATGAGCAGTTCTTC
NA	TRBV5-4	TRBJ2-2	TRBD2	CASSPGGDRTGELFF	TGTGCCAGCAGCCCGGGGGGGGATCGAACCGGGGAGCTGTTTTTT